This paragraph reports one TCR beta chain. Germline V lookup: CDR1 MGHRA, CDR2 YSYEKL. Trimming took 2 bases from V and 9 from J; bases not matched to a gene: 9. CDR3 length: 15 residues. The data derive from a study of blood T cell repertoires in COVID-19. Sequencing used immunoSEQ multiplex PCR; TCRdb keeps in-frame clones, though not all of them. The sample includes over 100,000 clones, 82% of them seen just once. The clonotype was recovered from a woman in her 70s with acute or convalescent COVID-19. This chain connects TRBV4-1 to TRBJ2-1; 8 nucleotides line up with TRBD2. Source material: peripheral blood. The CDR3 nucleotides read TGCGCCAGCAGCCAATCCCAGCGGGGGCCGGGTGAGCAGTTCTTC. Its protein product is CASSQSQRGPGEQFF.